This T cell receptor (beta chain) was sequenced in a study of shared clonotypes between healthy human individuals (dated by TCRdb to 2020 to 2022). Turning to the overall study: The cohort included a few men and two women between 18 and 49 years of age. For each donor, CD4 naive and CD4 memory were each given three plates, CD8 naive was given two plates, and CD8 memory was given one plate. To estimate repertoire size and how much clonotypes are shared between individuals, the study performed deep sequencing of blood TCR repertoires from a few healthy adults. To increase sequencing depth and limit assay-specific biases, different laboratories used diverse techniques to prepare libraries and sequence TCR repertoires. Leukapheresis yielded between about 0.94 and 8.9 billion PBMCs per donor.

Using the deep immunoSEQ assay, TCR CDR3 regions were amplified from genomic DNA by multiplex PCR. Extracted genomic DNA from each cell subset was spread evenly across all wells of several immunoSEQ 96-well plates, with each plate serving as a replicate. For sorted subsets, each replicate PCR was loaded with 150 to 250 ng genomic DNA, equivalent to approximately 27,000 T cell genomes. Purified libraries were measured with a Qubit 3.0 fluorometer, size-checked on a Bioanalyzer 2100, and measured again with the KAPA Library Quantification kit. Every immunoSEQ 96-well plate was sequenced on a separate single-read 150-cycle Illumina NextSeq 550 flow cell. On the study's bioinformatics: Because only junctional sequences without quality scores were contained in the immunoSEQ output, filtering matching that applied to full-length reads could not be performed. To assign V/J genes and CDR3, sequences were annotated against IMGT germline references using PyIR, a Python wrapper for IgBLAST v1.9. Reads with weak V/J assignments (E-value above 1e-6), missing CDR3, stop codons, out-of-frame junctions, or ambiguous translated residues were removed. A V3J clonotype was defined by an identical inferred V gene, J gene, and CDR3 amino acid sequence. To compute the percentage overlap between repertoires, the number of shared unique clonotypes was divided by the size of the smaller repertoire. Three approaches were used to assess repertoire richness: RTK rarefaction, the Chao1 estimator, and Recon v2.1 estimates of unobserved clonotypes. For all TCRbeta clonotypes obtained by the gDNA method from four donors, generation probabilities were computed with OLGA. TCRdb retrieved this table from immuneACCESS and kept in-frame rearrangements only. Not all clones are present; in checked studies, unresolved V genes account for under half, and no reason is known for the remainder. Clonal size and the V and J genes are those of that table, whereas D and trimming came from the DNA. Across this sample there are about 960,000 clones, with roughly 72% seen only once. 1.5% of the sample is held by the ten biggest clonotypes.

Worth noting for this clone: This clone's antigen is unknown. The input lacks base qualities; no much larger clone sits a single base away.

The investigation overall reported the following: Naive subsets generally had larger estimated clonotype richness than memory subsets did. Even with the large sequencing depth, rarefaction of the sorted-subset datasets indicated that sequencing was incomplete. Higher generation probabilities were observed for clonotypes shared by all four sorted-subset donors than for non-shared clonotypes. Because the study included a small number of donors, the genetic and exposure-history diversity represented was limited. Pairwise subsampling indicated that sequencing depth was expected to affect the degree of clonotype sharing among donors. Only blood was sampled, and tissue TCR repertoires likely differ from those in blood. Approximately 4.8% of naive CD4, 3.5% of naive CD8, approximately 2% of memory CD4, and around 0.4% of memory CD8 clonotypes were shared across a handful of donors.

Healthy HIV-negative adults with no recently reported acute infections or vaccinations were included as donors. Only Caucasian adults living in Nashville, Tennessee, USA were represented among the donors. Magnetic negative selection was used to enrich CD4+ T cells, after which naive cells were positively selected on CD45RA and the negative fraction became the memory subset. After blood collection by leukapheresis, PBMCs were isolated using Ficoll-Histopaque density gradient centrifugation and then cryopreserved in the vapor phase of liquid nitrogen. Analytical flow cytometry was used to check the purity and quantity of every magnetically sorted T cell population. Genomic DNA was isolated from each sorted fraction and quantified by UV absorbance on a Nanodrop 2000c. Sequenced input: memory CD4+ T cells sorted from blood. Read against the paper, the sample's cell subset or site label means: CD45RA-negative fraction. The receptor's source is a man aged 18 to 35 in good health.

The CDR3 protein is CASSSLTLSSYEQYF. The DNA sequence is TGTGCCAGCAGCTCATTAACACTAAGCTCCTACGAGCAGTACTTC. This sequence uses TRBV7-9 and TRBJ2-7, with the D gene call left open. V was cut back by 4 bases and J by 0 bases, leaving a gap of 13 bases between them. Counted from cysteine to phenylalanine, this CDR3 has 15 amino acids. Only the CDR3 region is kept as DNA, spanning 45 bases read in frame from base 1. Sequences SEHNR (CDR1) and FQNEAQ (CDR2) are obtained from the germline V gene (reference sequence).